Below are 3 T cell receptor beta chains sequenced from a single sample in a study of technical replicates of blood from a few donors. Clones were read by immunoSEQ multiplex PCR, and TCRdb kept only the in-frame ones, dropping some. The sample carries some 64,000 clones, approximately 97% recorded once. Sequences were obtained from T cells isolated from PBMCs. These receptor sequences come from a human donor in good health.

CDR3 protein: CASSQSQLKGAGELFF. The CDR3 coding sequence is TGCGCCAGCAGCCAAAGTCAGCTGAAGGGGGCCGGGGAGCTGTTTTTT. This sequence joins TRBV4-1 and TRBJ2-2, with D perhaps matching TRBD1 (6 bases). Germline loops: CDR1 MGHRA, CDR2 YSYEKL. The V end was cut by 2 bases, the J end by 6 bases, with 16 bases between. This CDR3 is 16 amino acids long.

The chain carries TRBV9 and TRBJ2-2; D may be TRBD1 (5 bases). Germline-derived CDR1 and CDR2 are SGDLS and YYNGEE. The CDR3 is 13 amino acids. V was pared by 0 bases and J by 8 bases, with 8 bases between. The CDR3 bases are TGTGCCAGCAGCGTAGACCAGGGTGGGGAGCTGTTTTTT. Encoded protein: CASSVDQGGELFF.

This chain uses TRBV27 with TRBJ1-2; 9 bases line up with TRBD1. The CDR3 consists of 15 residues. Germline CDR1 is MNHEY and CDR2 is SMNVEV (reference sequence). The V gene end was trimmed by 2 bases and the J gene end by 4 bases; junction bases not matched to a gene: 5. CDR3 in DNA: TGTGCCAGCAGTTTAAACAGGGGGCCGAGCTATGGCTACACCTTC. Protein product: CASSLNRGPSYGYTF.